Sequencing of this T cell receptor beta chain was carried out in a study of blood T cell repertoires in COVID-19. This CDR3 is 18 amino acids long. The V gene's germline CDR1 is SGHDT and CDR2 YYEEEE. V lost 3 bases to trimming and J lost 0 bases; unmatched junction nucleotides: 11. Assay: immunoSEQ multiplex PCR; the TCRdb copy retains only in-frame clones and omits some. The data show 160,000 or so clones, with roughly 87% seen just once and 0.95% to 1.5% held by the top ten. The participants were between about 18 and 95 years old and came from roughly 24 US areas. Participant-given clinical history determined each cohort assignment. This clone was seen more than once but under ten times.

This receptor was taken from a human donor with acute COVID-19. The donor label of this sample is uncertain. The chain employs TRBV5-6 and TRBJ1-1; 10 bases align to TRBD1. The sequenced sample consisted of PBMCs or T cells enriched from blood (not recorded which). The CDR3 loop is CASSYVLGTGVLNTEAFF. The CDR3 DNA reads TGTGCCAGCAGCTATGTACTCGGGACAGGGGTACTGAACACTGAAGCTTTCTTT. The complete variable domain, with remaining parts taken from reference TRBV5-6 and TRBJ1-1, reads DAGVTQSPTHLIKTRGQQVTLRCSPKSGHDTVSWYQQALGQGPQFIFQYYEEEERQRGNFPDRFSGHQFPNYSSELNVNALLLGDSALYLCASSYVLGTGVLNTEAFFGQGTRLTVV.